This TCR beta chain was recorded in a study of T cells in localized non-small cell lung cancer. The assay was immunoSEQ multiplex PCR, and TCRdb's table has in-frame clones only and misses some. The sample carries about 130,000 clones, about 89% recorded once. Broader study findings: A median of approximately 60 of the top 100 tumor clones appeared in adjacent lung, which was paired and uninvolved. T cell clonality was highest in uninvolved adjacent lung, above tumor.

Notes on this clone: No antigen is known for it.

Germline CDR1 reads SGHKS; CDR2 reads YYEKEE (reference sequence). This CDR3 has 16 amino acids. V was pared by 1 base and J by 0 bases, with 11 bases between. The chain combines TRBV5-5 with TRBJ2-1; D is ambiguous. The source of this sequence is a female donor older than 55 with stage I lung adenocarcinoma. The source material was peripheral blood, sampled before any cancer treatment. For the CDR3, the DNA is TGTGCCAGCAGCTTGTACCCGCCGAGCTCCTACAATGAGCAGTTCTTC. Protein: CASSLYPPSSYNEQFF.